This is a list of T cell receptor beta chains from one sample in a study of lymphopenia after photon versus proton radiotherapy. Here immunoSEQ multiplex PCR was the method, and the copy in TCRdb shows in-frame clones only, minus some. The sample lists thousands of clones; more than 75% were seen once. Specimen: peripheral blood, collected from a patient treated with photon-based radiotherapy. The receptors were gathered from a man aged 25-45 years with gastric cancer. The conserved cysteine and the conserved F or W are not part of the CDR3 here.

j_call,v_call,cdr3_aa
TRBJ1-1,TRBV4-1,ASSPRWRPDTEAF
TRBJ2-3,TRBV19,ATRTRSSTDTQY
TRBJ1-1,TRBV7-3,ASSLILGTEAF
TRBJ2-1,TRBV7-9,ASLRGGQGGYNEQF
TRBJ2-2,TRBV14,ASSQERGTGELF
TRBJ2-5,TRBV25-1,ASSEGGVEETQY
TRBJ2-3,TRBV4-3,ASSQDAQRYTDTQY
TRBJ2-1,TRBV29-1,SALVDLASIGVF
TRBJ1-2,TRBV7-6,ASSLRRGGAVASYGYT
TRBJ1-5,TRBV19,ASSTWDFGRYQPQH
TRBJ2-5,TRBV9,ASSGTSGEETQY
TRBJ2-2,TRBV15,ATSPVRGSGELF
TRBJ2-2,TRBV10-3,AISDGQGTGELF
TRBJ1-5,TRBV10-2,ASSYGQGGQPQH
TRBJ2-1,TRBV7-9,ASSLERDNNEQF
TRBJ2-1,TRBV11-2,ASSLDLRGGDEQF
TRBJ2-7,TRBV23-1,ASSQVADLSYEQY
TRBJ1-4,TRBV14,ASSQRTSPNEKLF
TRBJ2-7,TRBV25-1,ASSGDRTIYEQY
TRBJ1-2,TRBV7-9,ASSLAEEVGYT
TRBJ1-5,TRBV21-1,ASSKLESSRTDSNQPQH
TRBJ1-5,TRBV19,ASSAWAQGNQPQH
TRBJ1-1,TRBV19,ASSPPDRRILEAF
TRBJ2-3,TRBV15,ATSSEPHRGGTDTQY
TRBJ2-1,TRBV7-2,ASSPQRNEQF
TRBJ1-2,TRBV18,ASSPPLGETDGYT
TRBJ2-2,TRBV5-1,ASSLGTNTGELF
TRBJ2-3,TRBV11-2,ASSYGTAGNTQY
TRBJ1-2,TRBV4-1,ASSCIQNRKTYGYT
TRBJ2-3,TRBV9,ASSVLVRADTQY
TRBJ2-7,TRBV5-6,ASSLAGFPYEQY
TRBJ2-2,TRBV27,ASSLWGDPNTGELF
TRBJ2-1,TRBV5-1,ASSPTSESYNEQF
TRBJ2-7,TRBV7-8,ASTLGGRDAAYEQY
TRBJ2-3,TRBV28,ASSPPSQITDTQY
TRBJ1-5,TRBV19,ASSIWGQGNQPQH
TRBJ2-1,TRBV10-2,ASSRQGAGHEQF
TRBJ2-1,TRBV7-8,ASNLAGVQF
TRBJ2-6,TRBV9,ASRGRDSSSGANVLT